A selection of T cell receptor beta chains follows, all from one sample in a study of cytomegalovirus exposure and HLA in healthy donors. The data were produced by immunoSEQ multiplex PCR, yet TCRdb's version contains in-frame clones alone and is incomplete. This sample yields 120,000 or so clones, of which 65% to 85% are seen a single time; over 0.2% belongs to the top ten. The specimen sequenced was PBMCs. These receptors were collected from a man aged 50-59 years in good health and CMV-seronegative. Each CDR3 is given without its conserved first and last residue.

cdr3_aa	v_call	j_call
ASRIQGTGELF	TRBV5-4	TRBJ2-2
SVQGPDEQF	TRBV29-1	TRBJ2-1
ASSSSRPPFWQY	TRBV5-1	TRBJ2-5
ASSIGLAGGMNTGELF	TRBV19	TRBJ2-2
SVRTGGPDTEAF	TRBV29-1	TRBJ1-1
ASSPDRGGTQY	TRBV7-3	TRBJ2-3
AGTRDRITEAF	TRBV30	TRBJ1-1
ASSLAGQKGQETQY	TRBV7-2	TRBJ2-5
AWSDSGTSGGARYEQF	TRBV30	TRBJ2-1
ASSQPGGTADTQY	TRBV4-1	TRBJ2-3
ASGPLDRGNTGELF	TRBV5-1	TRBJ2-2
ASSLAGTGVEKLF	TRBV7-9	TRBJ1-4
ASSQELSRGLDTDTQY	TRBV4-1	TRBJ2-3
ASSGTIWNQPQH	TRBV19	TRBJ1-5
ASSPAGDQPQH	TRBV18	TRBJ1-5
ASSLVLAGEVDTQY	TRBV5-6	TRBJ2-3
ASSNTGFNTIY	TRBV27	TRBJ1-3
ASSPQGQGMGGYT	TRBV19	TRBJ1-2
ASILPFGTPIYEQY	TRBV28	TRBJ2-7
VTQRGSTDTQY	TRBV5-1	TRBJ2-3
ASSLIQGGPNEQF	TRBV5-1	TRBJ2-1
ASSLMGEGDTQY	TRBV7-2	TRBJ2-3
ASSRNSPWGSSYEQY	TRBV4-2	TRBJ2-7
ASSLVRNEQF	TRBV7-8	TRBJ2-1
ASSAKLADEQF	TRBV11-2	TRBJ2-1
ASSDTDGQWDSYEQY	TRBV6-1	TRBJ2-7
AGGAVGNYGYT	TRBV28	TRBJ1-2
ASSSGGGPWADTQY	TRBV7-2	TRBJ2-3
ASSTRGTDTQY	TRBV11-2	TRBJ2-3